The entry below gives a single T cell receptor beta chain sequence along with its context. Its specific antigen is unknown. Base qualities are not recorded, but no much larger clone differs from it by a single base. The germline V gene supplies CDR1 SGDLS and CDR2 YYNGEE. There are 16 amino acids in the CDR3, from cysteine to phenylalanine inclusive. The entry retains the CDR3 DNA only, 48 bases that are in frame from base 1. Relative to germline, V is 0 bases shorter and J is 0 bases shorter, with 11 bases between their ends. At diagnosis, tumor, uninvolved tumor-adjacent lung and peripheral blood were collected and then preserved as a mix of FFPE and fresh-frozen material. For TCR repertoire profiling, blood samples were analyzed in the form of peripheral blood mononuclear cells. The sample comes from a study of T cells in localized non-small cell lung cancer (dated by TCRdb to about 2020). Notes on the research overall: Comparing tumors with uninvolved tumor-adjacent lungs, the study looked at the T cell repertoires of hundreds of patients with early-stage NSCLC. The cohort consisted of around 250 treatment-naive NSCLC patients whose localized lung tumors had been resected. NSCLC patients had a mean age of approximately 66 years, and around 140 were male and over 85 female. Overall results and qualifications from the work: A median of approximately 62 of the top 100 tumor clones turned up in the paired uninvolved adjacent lung, and roughly 30 of those clones also ranked among the top 100 of that same adjacent lung. Because the study design was exploratory, TCR variables were selected using unadjusted p-values without false-discovery rate correction. Because multi-region sequencing of the tumors was not done, intratumor heterogeneity could not be ruled out. Higher T cell density in blood was associated with longer overall survival, whereas higher clonality in adjacent lung was associated with shorter survival. Uninvolved tumor-adjacent lung showed the highest T cell clonality, higher than tumor, which suggests more focused antigenic responses in the uninvolved tumor-adjacent lung.

The immunoSEQ Assay was used to sequence TCR beta CDR3 regions from DNA. As for the original processing: To compute T cell density, TCR beta template counts were normalized to usable DNA, which was estimated by amplifying housekeeping genes. Richness was estimated with the preseqR package, extrapolating to 400,000 templates for PBMC samples and 120,000 templates for tissue samples. Clonality was taken to be one minus Pielou's evenness. Tissue-enriched TCRs were identified by differential abundance testing using productive amino-acid clonotypes, minimum total count 5 and alpha 0.1. The Jaccard Index and the Morisita Overlap Index were used to measure how much the repertoires overlapped between compartments. TCR beta CDR3s were clustered by GLIPH together with public tetramer-defined viral CDR3s, and at least three viral sequences plus V-gene enrichment were required for viral motifs. Drawn from immuneACCESS, this table holds only the in-frame rearrangements with V and J called that TCRdb kept. Clones are partly lost; checked studies trace under half to an unresolved V gene and leave the rest unexplained. V, J and clone size are taken as reported in that table, and D and trimming were inferred from the DNA itself. In all, the sample holds 100,000 to 150,000 clones, and 89% of those were seen once. Around 1.5% of the sample rests with the top ten.

This specimen consisted of peripheral blood, obtained before any cancer treatment. This sequence was found in a female donor at least 60 years old with stage I lung adenocarcinoma. The chain links TRBV9 with TRBJ2-3; the D gene is perhaps TRBD1, from 5 matching bases. In nucleotides, the sequence is TGTGCCAGCAGCGTAGAAGGGGTTCCTAGCACAGATACGCAGTATTTT. Its protein reads: CASSVEGVPSTDTQYF.